Presented here are 7 T cell receptor beta chains from one specimen sequenced in a study of CD8 T cells in Susac syndrome. Random hexamers primed reverse transcription of 0.5 to 1 ug RNA. TCRdb passed the immunoSEQ multiplex PCR reads through MiXCR, listing each CDR3 protein once. The data hold some 180,000 distinct CDR3 sequences, with over 85% observed a single time. The sequencing input was CD4+ T cells from PBMCs. These receptors were taken from a human donor in good health.

The chain has TRBV29-1 and TRBJ1-2; 7 bases fit TRBD1. Trimming cost V 4 bases and J 7 bases; bases outside gene matches: 6. Germline CDR1 and CDR2: SQVTM and ANQGSEA. The CDR3 spans 12 residues. CDR3 protein: CSVGTGFGGYTF. CDR3 DNA: TGCAGCGTTGGGACAGGCTTTGGTGGCTACACCTTC.

This chain uses TRBV7-3 with TRBJ2-5; 11 nucleotides agree with TRBD2. Germline V gives CDR1 SGHTA, CDR2 FQGTGA. This CDR3 has 17 residues. V shed 0 bases, J shed 0 bases, and the junction held 3 bases outside the gene matches. The DNA for the CDR3 is TGTGCCAGCAGCTTAACGGGGACTAGCGGAGACCAAGAGACCCAGTACTTC. It encodes CASSLTGTSGDQETQYF.

The chain is built from TRBV11-2 and TRBJ1-5; no clear D gene. Germline V gene sequence: CDR1 SGHAT, CDR2 FQNNGV. The CDR3 is 13 amino acids. The V gene lost 4 bases and the J gene lost 0 bases, with 4 bases spanning the gap. CDR3 protein: CASSSFSNQPQHF. The CDR3 nucleotides are TGTGCCAGCAGCTCCTTTAGCAATCAGCCCCAGCATTTT.

The chain uses TRBV23-1 and TRBJ2-3, with D perhaps TRBD2 (6 bases). TRBV23-1 belongs to the ORF category, with a function that is uncertain. Deletions cut 9 bases from V and 4 bases from J, with 17 bases between. The CDR3 loop spans 14 amino acids. The CDR3 sequence is CARNQWDFPDTQYF. CDR3 coding DNA: TGCGCCAGAAATCAATGGGACTTCCCAGATACGCAGTATTTT.

Only one count was recorded for this clonotype. The V gene is TRBV18, the J gene TRBJ2-3; 8 bases line up with TRBD1. The CDR3 extends over 14 amino acids. CDR1 is KGHSH, CDR2 LQKENI, per germline. With 5 bases clipped from V and 5 bases from J, the junction kept 6 bases outside the gene matches. CDR3: CASSNRGEEDTQYF. The CDR3 region has the DNA TGTGCCAGCTCAAACAGGGGGGAAGAAGATACGCAGTATTTT.

V and J are TRBV3-1 and TRBJ2-5; 7 bases align to TRBD1. Trimming took 6 bases from V and 8 from J; bases not matched to a gene: 6. Germline CDR1 is LGHDT and CDR2 is YNNKEL (reference sequence). The CDR3 is 12 residues long. CDR3 nucleotide sequence: TGTGCCAGCAGATCAGGGGGTGGAACCCAGTACTTC. This sequence encodes CASRSGGGTQYF.

The chain is built from TRBV5-1 and TRBJ2-2; no clear D gene. The CDR3 has 14 amino acids. V was cut by 3 bases and J by 6 bases, with 12 bases left in between. From germline, CDR1 is SGHRS and CDR2 YFSETQ. CDR3 nucleotides: TGCGCCAGCAGCTCGTGGCTGAGCTCCGGGGAGCTGTTTTTT. It specifies CASSSWLSSGELFF.